This T cell receptor (beta chain) was sequenced during a study of blood T cell repertoires in COVID-19. Overall study: Both acute and convalescent COVID-19 samples were obtained from the United States, Italy and Spain. T cells, B-cell-depleted T cells, or PBMCs supplied cDNA or gDNA.

Per the original data handling: Scientists estimated how many nucleated cells there were by amplifying reference gene primers. Generated by immunoSEQ multiplex PCR, the TCRdb table keeps only in-frame clones and is missing some. That table is the source of V, J and clone size, and D and trimming were worked out from the DNA. This table has 120,000 to 150,000 clones, 75% to 85% appearing once. This CDR3 region has 15 residues. Germline CDR1 is MNHEY and CDR2 is SVGAGI. Trimming took off 5 bases at V and 1 base at J, with 14 bases between the two ends. The chain combines TRBV6-5 with TRBJ1-1, with D perhaps matching TRBD1 (5 bases). The sequence came from a human donor with acute or convalescent COVID-19. The donor label of this sample is uncertain. The material sequenced was peripheral blood. CDR3 sequence: CASSKGRPWNTEAFF. CDR3 nucleotides: TGTGCCAGCAGTAAGGGGCGTCCATGGAACACTGAAGCTTTCTTT.